The 18 T cell receptor beta chains in this list originate from one sample, sequenced in a study of brain T cells in children with intractable seizures. Assay used: immunoSEQ multiplex PCR; TCRdb lists only in-frame clones, some missing. The table lists 300,000 to 400,000 clones, over 90% of them singletons. Time point defined: blood from clinic visit 5 months post-surgery; TSC patient then seizure free. The sample here was peripheral blood, taken approximately 5 months after surgery. These receptors were obtained from a boy under two years old with tuberous sclerosis and intractable seizures.

V is TRBV28 and J is TRBJ1-2; 12 nucleotides match TRBD1. The V and J ends lost 6 bases and 2 bases, in that order; junction bases with no gene match: 10. The CDR3 has 17 amino acids. Germline-derived CDR1 and CDR2 are MDHEN and SYDVKM. CDR3 sequence reads: CASSRDRGQIVNYGYTF. The DNA for the CDR3 is TGTGCCAGCAGCCGGGACAGGGGGCAAATAGTGAACTATGGCTACACCTTC.

The rearrangement links TRBV7-8 to TRBJ1-2, with unresolved D. The germline V and J ends were trimmed by 0 bases and 3 bases, with 5 bases remaining between them. CDR3 size: 13 residues. Germline-derived CDR1 and CDR2 are SGHVS and FQNEAQ. The DNA of the CDR3 is TGTGCCAGCAGCTTAGCCCTGGACTATGGCTACACCTTC. Protein sequence: CASSLALDYGYTF.

Details on this clone: Other DNA variants within this sample encode the same CDR3. The rearrangement uses TRBV5-1 and TRBJ1-2; possibly TRBD1 for D (5 bases). This CDR3 has 13 residues. V was cut by 0 bases and J by 4 bases, with 7 bases left in between. Germline CDR1 reads SGHRS; CDR2 reads YFSETQ. CDR3 region: CASSLAGGYGYTF. The CDR3 DNA reads TGCGCCAGCAGCTTGGCCGGGGGCTATGGCTACACCTTC.

The V and J genes are TRBV7-3 and TRBJ2-1, with 8 bases identical to TRBD2. The CDR3 consists of 15 residues. The V and J ends lost 5 bases and 7 bases, in that order; junction bases with no gene match: 10. The germline V gene encodes CDR1 SGHTA and CDR2 FQGTGA. CDR3 nucleotide sequence: TGTGCCAGCAGCCCGGGACTAGGGGGATATAATGAGCAGTTCTTC. Amino acids: CASSPGLGGYNEQFF. The whole variable domain, remainder taken from reference TRBV7-3 and TRBJ2-1, is GAGVSQTPSNKVTEKGKYVELRCDPISGHTALYWYRQSLGQGPEFLIYFQGTGAADDSGLPNDRFFAVRPEGSVSTLKIQRTERGDSAVYLCASSPGLGGYNEQFFGPGTRLTVL.

Only one count was recorded for this clone. The J gene is TRBJ1-2, the V gene TRBV10-3; no clear D gene. V was shortened by 10 bases and J by 0 bases, with 15 bases between the two germline ends. The CDR3 spans 14 residues. Germline-derived CDR1 and CDR2 are ENHRY and SYGVKD. This CDR3 is CATTQPRSNYGYTF. As DNA, the CDR3 is TGTGCCACAACTCAACCAAGGTCTAACTATGGCTACACCTTC.

The V call is TRBV19, the J call TRBJ2-1; TRBD2 aligns across 9 bases. In germline, CDR1 is LNHDA, CDR2 SQIVND (reference sequence). The junction had 8 bases not matched to a gene; V was cut back by 3 bases and J by 8 bases. The CDR3 spans 15 residues. CDR3 nucleotides: TGTGCCAGTAGTATGCTAGCGGGGATTATCGATGAGCAGTTCTTC. Translating gives CASSMLAGIIDEQFF.

The chain joins TRBV10-3 to TRBJ2-7; possible D gene TRBD2, 6 bases. The CDR3 extends over 13 amino acids. With 8 bases removed from V and 3 bases from J, the gap between germline ends came to 14 bases. CDR1 and CDR2 (germline): ENHRY, SYGVKD. CDR3 in amino acids: CAIRGSQDYEQYF. CDR3 nucleotide sequence: TGTGCCATCCGGGGGTCGCAGGACTACGAGCAGTACTTC.

This clone was found a few times. The CDR3 region has the DNA TGTGCCACCAGTGATGAGGGGGCCTATGAGCAGTTCTTC. Its translation is CATSDEGAYEQFF. The rearrangement uses TRBV24-1 and TRBJ2-1, with 7 bases fitting TRBD1. V gave up 3 bases and J gave up 8 bases; unmatched junction bases: 3. CDR1 KGHDR and CDR2 SFDVKD come from the germline V gene. The CDR3 runs to 13 residues.

The gene calls are TRBV27 and TRBJ1-1; 7 bases line up with TRBD1. Germline V gene data show CDR1 as MNHEY and CDR2 as SMNVEV (reference sequence). There are 14 residues in the CDR3. Germline trimming cut 3 bases from V and 4 bases from J; bases unmatched to any gene: 5. CDR3 loop: CASSLARGGTEAFF. For the CDR3, the DNA is TGTGCCAGCAGTTTGGCCAGGGGGGGCACTGAAGCTTTCTTT.

With respect to this clone: Other DNA sequences in the same sample also yield this CDR3. The V call is TRBV5-6, the J call TRBJ1-2; D perhaps matches TRBD1 (5 bases). V lost 2 bases, J lost 8 bases, and 10 bases lay in between. Germline CDR1 SGHDT, CDR2 YYEEEE. This CDR3 contains 12 residues. This CDR3 is CASSFSRGGYTF. CDR3 nucleotides: TGTGCCAGCAGCTTTAGTCGGGGCGGCTACACCTTC.

The chain joins TRBV30 to TRBJ1-2, with D tentatively TRBD1 (5 bases). The germline V gene encodes CDR1 GTSNPN and CDR2 SVGIG (reference sequence). The V end lost 3 bases, the J end lost 6 bases, and 11 bases lay between the germline ends. The CDR3 consists of 12 residues. CDR3 in amino acids: CAWRPGGDGYTF. CDR3 sequence (DNA): TGTGCCTGGAGACCCGGGGGAGATGGCTACACCTTC.

The genes are TRBV7-3 and TRBJ2-3; TRBD2 matches at 7 bases. This CDR3 has 16 amino acids. Losses at the gene ends were 1 base for V and 1 base for J; bases not matched to a gene: 5. Germline V gene sequence: CDR1 SGHTA, CDR2 FQGTGA. CDR3 sequence reads: CASSLIPGRGTDTQYF. The CDR3 DNA is TGTGCCAGCAGCTTAATACCAGGGAGGGGCACAGATACGCAGTATTTT.

V is TRBV5-1 and J is TRBJ1-2, with 10 positions matching TRBD1. The CDR3 runs 13 residues. V was clipped by 3 bases and J by 7 bases; unmatched bases: 3. Germline-derived CDR1 and CDR2 are SGHRS and YFSETQ. CDR3 sequence: CASSSGTGVGYTF. CDR3 DNA sequence: TGCGCCAGCAGCTCCGGGACAGGGGTTGGCTACACCTTC.

The rearrangement links TRBV15 to TRBJ2-7, with a weak D call TRBD1 (6 bases). Germline lookup yields CDR1 LNHNV and CDR2 YYDKDF (reference sequence). V was clipped by 5 bases and J by 0 bases, with 14 bases between them. The CDR3 is 15 amino acids. This CDR3 reads CATSGTGMSSYEQYF. The CDR3 region has the DNA TGTGCCACCAGCGGAACAGGGATGAGCTCCTACGAGCAGTACTTC.

The chain employs TRBV27 and TRBJ1-2; 10 bases fit TRBD1. Per the germline V gene, CDR1 is MNHEY and CDR2 is SMNVEV (reference sequence). V lost 5 bases and J lost 5; bases outside the gene matches: 8. This CDR3 is built from 15 residues. The CDR3 reads CASSKGTGVGYGYTF. Written as DNA, the CDR3 is TGTGCCAGCAGTAAAGGGACAGGGGTAGGGTATGGCTACACCTTC.

This chain joins TRBV28 and TRBJ2-3, with unresolved D. Germline V gene sequence: CDR1 MDHEN, CDR2 SYDVKM. The CDR3 has 16 residues. V dropped 3 bases and J dropped 2 bases, with 15 bases sitting between them. The CDR3 DNA reads as TGTGCCAGCAGTTTCGGGCAGAACCTCCTCACAGATACGCAGTATTTT. Amino acids: CASSFGQNLLTDTQYF.

CDR3 sequence: CASSSSHRGTGELFF. The DNA for the CDR3 is TGTGCCAGTAGTTCCAGCCACAGGGGGACCGGGGAGCTGTTTTTT. V gene TRBV19 combines with J gene TRBJ2-2; 8 nucleotides line up with TRBD1. Germline lookup yields CDR1 LNHDA and CDR2 SQIVND (reference sequence). The CDR3 contains 15 residues. With V trimmed by 5 bases and J by 5 bases, 7 bases remained unmatched.

About this clone itself: The sample carries other DNA sequences with the same CDR3. The chain uses TRBV2 and TRBJ1-1; TRBD1 agrees at 7 bases. CDR1 is SNHLY, CDR2 FYNNEI, per germline. This CDR3 spans 11 amino acids. After removal of 4 bases from V and 7 bases from J, the junction contained 0 bases not matched to a gene. The CDR3 nucleotides read TGTGCCAGCAGTGGGACAGGTGAAGCTTTCTTT. Protein product: CASSGTGEAFF.